What follows are 28 T cell receptor beta chains derived from one specimen sequenced in a study of shared clonotypes between healthy human individuals. Using immunoSEQ multiplex PCR, the repertoire was profiled, and TCRdb retains in-frame clones only, with some absent. The sample lists a few million clones, 90% to 95% occurring once. The source material was naive CD4+ T cells from PBMCs. The subset is: CD45RA+ positively selected. The receptor source for this set is a man younger than 35 in good health. Some clones in this sample may be carry-over from other donors' samples.

The gene calls are TRBV30 and TRBJ2-7, with D possibly TRBD2 on 6 matching bases. Germline V lookup: CDR1 GTSNPN, CDR2 SVGIG (reference sequence). The CDR3 runs to 12 residues. The V and J ends lost 0 bases and 4 bases respectively, with 7 bases between them. Here the CDR3 DNA reads TGTGCCTGGAGTGTCGCGGGATACGAGCAGTACTTC. Amino acid sequence: CAWSVAGYEQYF.

This chain uses TRBV9 with TRBJ1-2, with D unclear. CDR3 length: 15 amino acids. Germline-derived CDR1 and CDR2 are SGDLS and YYNGEE. Trimming removed 3 bases from V and 6 bases from J, with 18 bases in between. This CDR3 reads CASSALRGIDHGYTF. The CDR3 bases are TGTGCCAGCAGCGCACTACGTGGGATTGATCATGGCTACACCTTC.

The chain combines TRBV4-1 with TRBJ1-3; no reliable D call. CDR1 is MGHRA, CDR2 YSYEKL, per germline. V gave up 0 bases and J gave up 4 bases, with 4 bases separating them. This CDR3 contains 13 residues. CDR3 nucleotide sequence: TGCGCCAGCAGCCAAGAGATCGGAAACACCATATATTTT. Amino acid sequence: CASSQEIGNTIYF.

This clone was seen only once. The genes are TRBV7-2 and TRBJ1-1; no reliable D call. This CDR3 comprises 14 residues. Germline loops: CDR1 SGHTA, CDR2 FQGNSA. Trimming removed 5 bases at V and 0 bases at J, with 10 bases between. CDR3 sequence reads: CASSTLGMNTEAFF. In DNA, the CDR3 is TGTGCCAGCAGCACCCTGGGAATGAACACTGAAGCTTTCTTT.

The V call is TRBV7-8, the J call TRBJ2-3; tentatively, D is TRBD1 (5 bases). Germline V gene data show CDR1 as SGHVS and CDR2 as FQNEAQ. CDR3 length: 13 residues. V was shortened by 4 bases and J by 2 bases, with 7 bases between the two germline ends. CDR3 sequence reads: CASSSGHTDTQYF. CDR3 sequence (DNA): TGTGCCAGCAGCTCCGGACACACAGATACGCAGTATTTT.

V gene TRBV27 combines with J gene TRBJ1-2; 12 bases align to TRBD1. The V gene's germline CDR1 is MNHEY and CDR2 SMNVEV (reference sequence). The CDR3 consists of 19 residues. The trim removed 2 bases at V and 5 bases at J, leaving 15 bases unmatched. CDR3 in DNA: TGTGCCAGCAGTTTAAGGGTGCCGGGACAGGGGGCATTCAATTATGGCTACACCTTC. Its protein is CASSLRVPGQGAFNYGYTF.

This chain links TRBV9 with TRBJ1-4; no clear D gene. V lost 4 bases and J lost 1, with 14 bases in between. The CDR3 runs 16 residues. In germline, CDR1 is SGDLS, CDR2 YYNGEE. Written as DNA, the CDR3 is TGTGCCAGCAGCCCCCAAGTAGGGAGAACTAATGAAAAACTGTTTTTT. Translating gives CASSPQVGRTNEKLFF. The whole variable domain, filled in from reference TRBV9 and TRBJ1-4, reads DSGVTQTPKHLITATGQRVTLRCSPRSGDLSVYWYQQSLDQGLQFLIQYYNGEERAKGNILERFSAQQFPDLHSELNLSSLELGDSALYFCASSPQVGRTNEKLFFGSGTQLSVL.

The rearrangement joins TRBV6-1 to TRBJ2-5; D remains unclear. CDR3 length: 11 residues. The germline V and J ends were trimmed by 6 bases and 5 bases, with 7 bases remaining between them. CDR1 is MNHNS and CDR2 is SASEGT in the germline V gene. The CDR3 reads CASRTAETQYF. CDR3 bases: TGTGCCAGCAGAACGGCGGAGACCCAGTACTTC.

In regard to this clone: This may arise from a read error, as a much more abundant clone is one base away. The rearrangement joins TRBV27 to TRBJ2-2; D is ambiguous. This CDR3 comprises 11 residues. The V gene's germline CDR1 is MNHEY and CDR2 SMNVEV (reference sequence). V lost 2 bases to trimming and J lost 6 bases, with 1 base between them. The chain's CDR3 is CASSLAGELFF. CDR3 in DNA: TGTGCCAGCAGTTTAGCCGGGGAGCTGTTTTTT.

The chain links TRBV6-5 to TRBJ2-3; D gene unclear. Trimming left V 10 bases short and J 1 base short, with 15 bases between. CDR3 size: 14 residues. Germline V CDR1 and CDR2: MNHEY, SVGAGI. The CDR3 sequence: CATGWGFGTDTQYF. The CDR3 bases are TGTGCCACCGGGTGGGGTTTTGGCACAGATACGCAGTATTTT.

The gene calls are TRBV6-5 and TRBJ2-1; D unresolved. Trimming took 6 bases from V and 8 from J, leaving 17 bases between them. The length of the CDR3 is 14 residues. Per the germline V gene, CDR1 is MNHEY and CDR2 is SVGAGI. The CDR3 nucleotides read TGTGCCAGCAGAGAGAACGGGCCCTGGGATGAGCAGTTCTTC. Its translation is CASRENGPWDEQFF.

On this clone itself: Additional DNA sequences in this sample encode the identical CDR3. The J gene is TRBJ2-7, the V gene TRBV18, with 8 bases that match TRBD2. The V gene's germline CDR1 is KGHSH and CDR2 LQKENI. V gave up 3 bases and J gave up 2 bases; unmatched junction bases: 3. This CDR3 has 14 amino acids. The CDR3, as DNA: TGTGCCAGCTCACCCGGACTAGCAGCCTACGAGCAGTACTTC. Translated: CASSPGLAAYEQYF.

The chain links TRBV7-9 to TRBJ2-3; no clear D. Germline V CDR1 and CDR2: SEHNR, FQNEAQ (reference sequence). Trimming took off 6 bases at V and 0 bases at J, with 10 bases between the two ends. The CDR3 spans 14 residues. For the CDR3, the DNA is TGTGCCAGCAGGCGTTTGGCTAGCACAGATACGCAGTATTTT. It specifies CASRRLASTDTQYF.

The rearrangement joins TRBV5-1 to TRBJ2-1; D ambiguous. The CDR3 contains 16 residues. Trimming took off 4 bases at V and 2 bases at J, with 16 bases between the two ends. CDR1 and CDR2 (germline): SGHRS, YFSETQ. CDR3 region: CASSPNLYITYNEQFF. DNA of the CDR3: TGCGCCAGCAGCCCAAACTTATATATCACCTACAATGAGCAGTTCTTC.

The rearrangement uses TRBV10-3 and TRBJ1-2; D not resolved. Per the germline V gene, CDR1 is ENHRY and CDR2 is SYGVKD. The CDR3 is made up of 13 amino acids. V lost 8 bases, J lost 3 bases, and 13 bases lay in between. DNA for the CDR3: TGTGCCATCGCGGGTGCCCGTGACTATGGCTACACCTTC. Protein sequence: CAIAGARDYGYTF.

The chain employs TRBV7-8 and TRBJ1-2; D is ambiguous. Trimming took off 3 bases at V and 7 bases at J, with 12 bases between the two ends. The germline gives CDR1 SGHVS, CDR2 FQNEAQ. The CDR3 totals 13 residues. CDR3 DNA: TGTGCCAGCAGCTTCGACAAGAACCGTGGCTACACCTTC. It codes for CASSFDKNRGYTF.

The chain joins TRBV13 to TRBJ1-3; no reliable D call. V was trimmed by 6 bases and J by 3 bases, leaving 12 bases between them. Germline assignment: CDR1 PRHDT and CDR2 FYEKMQ (reference sequence). This CDR3 region has 14 residues. The CDR3 region is CASSSVSGGNTIYF. The CDR3 nucleotides read TGTGCCAGCAGTTCCGTCTCGGGTGGAAACACCATATATTTT.

The CDR3 nucleotides read TGTGCCAGCAGTTTCCCCGGACTAGTTGCCTACAATGAGCAGTTCTTC. It yields the protein CASSFPGLVAYNEQFF. The chain couples TRBV28 to TRBJ2-1, with 7 nucleotides matching TRBD2. Germline V CDR1 and CDR2: MDHEN, SYDVKM. The CDR3 extends over 16 amino acids. The trim removed 3 bases at V and 2 bases at J, leaving 7 bases unmatched.

The chain has TRBV6-4 and TRBJ1-2; D is possibly TRBD1 (5 bases). The V end was cut by 2 bases, the J end by 5 bases, with 15 bases between. This CDR3 has 15 amino acids. The germline CDR1 and CDR2 sequences are MRHNA and SNTAGT. CDR3 coding DNA: TGTGCCAGCAGTGACGGGGCCGGACGAGCATATGGCTACACCTTC. It codes for CASSDGAGRAYGYTF.

Details on this clone: Other DNA sequences of this sample code for an identical CDR3. The chain is built from TRBV7-3 and TRBJ2-2; TRBD2 might be the D (6 bases). This CDR3 has 13 residues. V gave up 5 bases and J gave up 5 bases, with 9 bases separating them. CDR1 and CDR2 from the germline V gene are SGHTA and FQGTGA. In nucleotides, the CDR3 is TGTGCCAGCAGCCCAGGGACTACCGGGGAGCTGTTTTTT. This sequence encodes CASSPGTTGELFF.

The chain has TRBV2 and TRBJ2-3, with 7 bases lining up with TRBD2. CDR1 and CDR2 from the germline V gene are SNHLY and FYNNEI. CDR3 size: 17 residues. Losses at the gene ends were 8 bases for V and 2 bases for J; bases not matched to a gene: 16. CDR3 DNA: TGTGCCAGCCAAGCAGAAAACCCGGGACTAAACACAGATACGCAGTATTTT. As protein: CASQAENPGLNTDTQYF.

V and J are TRBV7-2 and TRBJ2-5, with a tentative D call TRBD2 (6 bases). Germline-derived CDR1 and CDR2 are SGHTA and FQGNSA. Trimming took 3 bases from V and 5 from J, leaving 13 bases between them. CDR3 length: 14 amino acids. Written as DNA, the CDR3 is TGTGCCAGCAGCTTCGACCCTGGGAGGGAGACCCAGTACTTC. It codes for CASSFDPGRETQYF.

The V and J genes are TRBV18 and TRBJ2-5; 15 bases align to TRBD2. CDR3 size: 16 residues. The J segment lost 3 bases and the V segment lost 6 bases, leaving 5 bases of the junction unmatched. The germline V gene has CDR1 KGHSH and CDR2 LQKENI. The CDR3 is CASSRGLAGGEETQYF. The CDR3 DNA sequence: TGTGCCAGCTCCCGAGGACTAGCGGGAGGGGAAGAGACCCAGTACTTC.

V and J are TRBV4-2 and TRBJ2-1, with 8 bases fitting TRBD2. Germline CDR1 and CDR2: LGHNA and YNFKEQ. The trim removed 4 bases at V and 4 bases at J, leaving 15 bases unmatched. This CDR3 has 18 amino acids. The CDR3 nucleotides read TGTGCCAGCAGCCCTGAGCCGGGAGGGACGGATCCTTACAATGAGCAGTTCTTC. It yields the protein CASSPEPGGTDPYNEQFF.

A word on this clone: This CDR3 is also generated by other DNA sequences in the sample. The rearrangement joins TRBV7-9 to TRBJ1-2, with a tentative D call TRBD1 (5 bases). Germline-derived CDR1 and CDR2 are SEHNR and FQNEAQ (reference sequence). The CDR3 covers 14 residues. V shed 1 base and J shed 2 bases, with 8 bases lying between them. CDR3 sequence reads: CASSLGQINYGYTF. The CDR3 DNA is TGTGCCAGCAGCTTAGGACAGATAAACTATGGCTACACCTTC.

About this clone itself: Compared with germline, one end of the junction differs, possibly owing to a read error. This sequence joins TRBV7-2 and TRBJ2-5; the match to TRBD1 covers 8 bases. The CDR3 is 16 amino acids. From germline, CDR1 is SGHTA and CDR2 FQGNSA. CDR3 amino acids: CASSKPTGEAQGTQYF. DNA for the CDR3: TGTGCCAGCAGCAAACCGACAGGGGAGGCCCAAGGGACCCAGTACTTC. Full variable domain (remainder filled in from reference TRBV7-2 and TRBJ2-5): GAGVSQSPSNKVTEKGKDVELRCDPISGHTALYWYRQSLGQGLEFLIYFQGNSAPDKSGLPSDRFSAERTGGSVSTLTIQRTQQEDSAVYLCASSKPTGEAQGTQYFGPGTRLLVL.

This clone was observed a few times. The chain has TRBV6-1 and TRBJ1-1; D unclear. CDR1 and CDR2 from the germline V gene are MNHNS and SASEGT. CDR3 length: 14 amino acids. Trimming removed 5 bases from V and 1 base from J, with 11 bases in between. CDR3 sequence reads: CASSLRTGNTEAFF. The CDR3 DNA reads TGTGCCAGCAGTCTACGGACGGGGAACACTGAAGCTTTCTTT.

The chain links TRBV7-8 to TRBJ2-1; D unresolved. V was cut by 5 bases and J by 4 bases, with 21 bases left in between. The CDR3 contains 17 residues. Germline values: CDR1 SGHVS, CDR2 FQNEAQ. The CDR3 spells CASSHRKSSRNYNEQFF. In DNA form, the CDR3 reads TGTGCCAGCAGCCACCGCAAAAGCAGCCGGAATTACAATGAGCAGTTCTTC.